A selection of T cell receptor beta chains follows, all from one sample in a study of cytotoxic CD8 clonotypes in ibrutinib-treated CLL. Method: immunoSEQ multiplex PCR; TCRdb's copy keeps in-frame clones and lacks some. Seen here are approximately 33,000 clones, about 70% observed once, and the top ten hold about a quarter. This sample comprised PBMCs, obtained before ibrutinib treatment. The receptors originated from a human donor with chronic lymphocytic leukemia. Each CDR3 is given with its conserved first and last residue. The D gene is left open where the match is weak. Size tells how often a clone was seen (once, few, many) or the class of an expanded clone, and some rows leave it out.

CDR3nt,CDR3aa,v_gene,j_gene,abundance,len,d_gene
TGTGCCAGCAGCTTAGGTCCGGGAAAGGGTGAAAAACTGTTTTTT,CASSLGPGKGEKLFF,TRBV11-2,TRBJ1-4,-,15,-
TGCGCCAGCAGCTTGTGGCGACTAGCGGGAGGGTACAATGAGCAGTTCTTC,CASSLWRLAGGYNEQFF,TRBV5-1,TRBJ2-1,-,17,TRBD2
TGTGCCAGTATCGACGGAAATAATGAAAAACTGTTTTTT,CASIDGNNEKLFF,TRBV19,TRBJ1-4,-,13,-
TGTGCCAGCAGCAGGGGGACAGGGCTTGGCTATGGCTACACCTTC,CASSRGTGLGYGYTF,TRBV9,TRBJ1-2,-,15,TRBD1
TGTGCCAGCAGCTCAGAGGGGACAGAACAGTTCTTC,CASSSEGTEQFF,TRBV7-6,TRBJ2-1,-,12,TRBD1
TGTGCCAGCAGCTTTAGACAGGGTGGCACAGATACGCAGTATTTT,CASSFRQGGTDTQYF,TRBV5-6,TRBJ2-3,few,15,TRBD1
TGTGCCAGCAGCTTGGGACAGGGTCGATACGAGCAGTACTTC,CASSLGQGRYEQYF,TRBV5-6,TRBJ2-7,-,14,TRBD1
TGTGCCAGCAGTTTCCTAGGACTAGCGGGAGACAATGAGCAGTTCTTC,CASSFLGLAGDNEQFF,TRBV28,TRBJ2-1,-,16,TRBD2
TGTGCCAGCAGTCTCGGGACATGGGACACTGAAGCTTTCTTT,CASSLGTWDTEAFF,TRBV28,TRBJ1-1,-,14,-
TGTGCCAGCAGCTACCCGGGACAGGCTAATGAAAAACTGTTTTTT,CASSYPGQANEKLFF,TRBV5-6,TRBJ1-4,-,15,TRBD1
TGCGCCAGCAGCCAGGGACTTCAATATGGCTACACCTTC,CASSQGLQYGYTF,TRBV5-1,TRBJ1-2,few,13,-
TGTGCCTGGAGGGGGAAGGGGGCCAACGTCCTGACTTTC,CAWRGKGANVLTF,TRBV30,TRBJ2-6,few,13,-
TGTGCCAGCAGCGCAGCGGGACAGAGCTCCTACAATGAGCAGTTCTTC,CASSAAGQSSYNEQFF,TRBV9,TRBJ2-1,-,16,-
TGTGCCAGCAGGGGCCGCTACAATGAGCAGTTCTTC,CASRGRYNEQFF,TRBV7-2,TRBJ2-1,few,12,-
TGTGCCATCAGGAAAACAGGGGCGGACACTGAAGCTTTCTTT,CAIRKTGADTEAFF,TRBV10-3,TRBJ1-1,few,14,TRBD1
TGTGCCAGCAGTTCACCTTTGGACCGCAATCAGCCCCAGCATTTT,CASSSPLDRNQPQHF,TRBV28,TRBJ1-5,-,15,-
TGTGCCAGCAACAAGCGGGGGTACAATGAGCAGTTCTTC,CASNKRGYNEQFF,TRBV2,TRBJ2-1,-,13,TRBD2
TGCAGCGTGGAACAGGGGGCACGGGAGACCCAGTACTTC,CSVEQGARETQYF,TRBV29-1,TRBJ2-5,-,13,TRBD1
TGCGCCAGCAGTCTTCCCTCTAGAGAGCAGTTCTTC,CASSLPSREQFF,TRBV5-1,TRBJ2-1,once,12,-
TGTGCCAGCAGCTCCCAGGGGATTAACTATGGCTACACCTTC,CASSSQGINYGYTF,TRBV7-2,TRBJ1-2,-,14,-
TGTGCCAGCAGCCCTAGGGACGTCTCCTACGAGCAGTACTTC,CASSPRDVSYEQYF,TRBV11-3,TRBJ2-7,-,14,-
TGCAGTGCTATGGGGGGTCTGGCGTGGTTCTTC,CSAMGGLAWFF,TRBV20-1,TRBJ2-1,-,11,-
TGTGCCAGTAGTAGCGGGGGGGCTCCCAATGAGCAGTTCTTC,CASSSGGAPNEQFF,TRBV19,TRBJ2-1,-,14,TRBD2
TGTGCCAGCAGGGATTCGGGGACCGGGGAGCTGTTTTTT,CASRDSGTGELFF,TRBV28,TRBJ2-2,few,13,-
TGTGCCAGTAGCCAAAAAGGACAGGGGCGCGGCTACACCTTC,CASSQKGQGRGYTF,TRBV19,TRBJ1-2,-,14,TRBD1